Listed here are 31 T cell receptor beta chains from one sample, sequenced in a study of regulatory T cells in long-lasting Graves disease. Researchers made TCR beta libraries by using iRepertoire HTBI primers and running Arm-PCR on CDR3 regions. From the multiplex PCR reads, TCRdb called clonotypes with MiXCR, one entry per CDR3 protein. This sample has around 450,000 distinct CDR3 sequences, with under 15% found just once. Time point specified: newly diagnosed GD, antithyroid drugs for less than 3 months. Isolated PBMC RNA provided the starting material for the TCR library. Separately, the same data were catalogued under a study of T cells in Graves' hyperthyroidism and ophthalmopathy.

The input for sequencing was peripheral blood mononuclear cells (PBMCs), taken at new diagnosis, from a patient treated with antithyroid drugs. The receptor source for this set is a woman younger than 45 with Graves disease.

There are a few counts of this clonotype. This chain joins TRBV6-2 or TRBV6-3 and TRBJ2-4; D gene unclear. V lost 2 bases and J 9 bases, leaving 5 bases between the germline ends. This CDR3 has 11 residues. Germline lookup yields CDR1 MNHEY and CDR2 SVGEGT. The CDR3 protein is CASSYHGIQYF. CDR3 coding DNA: TGTGCCAGCAGTTACCATGGCATTCAGTACTTC.

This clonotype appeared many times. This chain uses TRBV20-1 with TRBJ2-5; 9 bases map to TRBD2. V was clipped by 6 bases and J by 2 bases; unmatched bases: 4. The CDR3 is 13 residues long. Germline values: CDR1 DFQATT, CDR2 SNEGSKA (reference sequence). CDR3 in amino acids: CSAASGAQETQYF. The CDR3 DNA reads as TGCAGTGCGGCTAGCGGGGCACAAGAGACCCAGTACTTC.

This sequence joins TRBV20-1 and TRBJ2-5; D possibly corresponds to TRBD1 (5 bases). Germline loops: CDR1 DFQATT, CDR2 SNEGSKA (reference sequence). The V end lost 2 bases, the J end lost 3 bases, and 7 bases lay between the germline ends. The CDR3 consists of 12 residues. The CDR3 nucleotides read TGCAGTGCTAGAATCAGGGAAGAGACCCAGTACTTC. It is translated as CSARIREETQYF.

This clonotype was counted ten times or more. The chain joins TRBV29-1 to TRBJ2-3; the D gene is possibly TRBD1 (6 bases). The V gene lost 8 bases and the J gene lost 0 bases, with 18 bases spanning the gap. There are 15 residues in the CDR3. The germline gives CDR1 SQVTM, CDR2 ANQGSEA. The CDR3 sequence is CSLATGHASTDTQYF. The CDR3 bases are TGCAGCTTAGCGACAGGCCACGCTAGCACAGATACGCAGTATTTT.

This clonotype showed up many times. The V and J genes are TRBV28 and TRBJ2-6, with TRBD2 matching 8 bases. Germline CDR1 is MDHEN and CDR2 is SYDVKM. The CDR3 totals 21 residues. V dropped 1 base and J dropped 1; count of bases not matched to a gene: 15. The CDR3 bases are TGTGCCAGCAGTTTATCAAGGGAGGTACTAGCGGTTCCGTCTGGGGCCAACGTCCTGACTTTC. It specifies CASSLSREVLAVPSGANVLTF.

The CDR3, as DNA: TGTGCCAGCAGCGACCGGACTAGCAACAATGAGCAGTTCTTC. It yields the protein CASSDRTSNNEQFF. The chain is built from TRBV9 and TRBJ2-1; TRBD2 matches 8 bases. Germline assignment: CDR1 SGDLS and CDR2 YYNGEE. The CDR3 is made up of 14 amino acids. Unmatched junction bases numbered 4, after V lost 3 bases and J lost 5 bases.

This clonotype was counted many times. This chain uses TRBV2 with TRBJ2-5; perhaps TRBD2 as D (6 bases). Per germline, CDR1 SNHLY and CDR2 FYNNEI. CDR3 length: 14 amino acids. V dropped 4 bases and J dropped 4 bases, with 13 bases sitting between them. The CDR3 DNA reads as TGTGCCAGCAGTGGACGTGCGGGATCAGAGACCCAGTACTTC. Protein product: CASSGRAGSETQYF.

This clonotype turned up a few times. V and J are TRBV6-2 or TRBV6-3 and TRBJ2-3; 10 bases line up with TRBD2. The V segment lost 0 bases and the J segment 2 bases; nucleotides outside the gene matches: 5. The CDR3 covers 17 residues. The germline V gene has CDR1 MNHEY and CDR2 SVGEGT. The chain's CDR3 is CASSYSITSGNTDTQYF. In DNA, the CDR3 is TGTGCCAGCAGTTACTCTATCACTAGCGGGAACACAGATACGCAGTATTTT.

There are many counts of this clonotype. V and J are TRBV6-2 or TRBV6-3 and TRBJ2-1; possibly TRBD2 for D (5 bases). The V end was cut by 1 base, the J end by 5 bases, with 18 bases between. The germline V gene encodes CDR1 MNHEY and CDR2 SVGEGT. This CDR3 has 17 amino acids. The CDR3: CASSYLFASRRNNEQFF. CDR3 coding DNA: TGTGCCAGCAGTTACTTATTCGCCTCACGGAGGAACAATGAGCAGTTCTTC.

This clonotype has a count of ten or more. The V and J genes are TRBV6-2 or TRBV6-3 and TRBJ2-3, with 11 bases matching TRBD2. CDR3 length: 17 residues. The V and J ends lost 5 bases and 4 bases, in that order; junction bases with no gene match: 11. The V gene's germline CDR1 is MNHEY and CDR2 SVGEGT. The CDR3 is CASSRGPLAGGADTQYF. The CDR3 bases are TGTGCCAGCAGTAGAGGGCCCCTAGCGGGAGGAGCAGATACGCAGTATTTT.

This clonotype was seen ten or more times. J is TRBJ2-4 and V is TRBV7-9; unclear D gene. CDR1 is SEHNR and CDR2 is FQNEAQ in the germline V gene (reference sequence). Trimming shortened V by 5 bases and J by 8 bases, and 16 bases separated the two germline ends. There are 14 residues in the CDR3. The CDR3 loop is CASSPPLTWDIQYF. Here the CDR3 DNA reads TGTGCCAGCAGCCCGCCGCTCACGTGGGACATTCAGTACTTC. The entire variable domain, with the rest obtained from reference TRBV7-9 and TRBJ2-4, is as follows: DTGVSQNPRHKITKRGQNVTFRCDPISEHNRLYWYRQTLGQGPEFLTYFQNEAQLEKSRLLSDRFSAERPKGSFSTLEIQRTEQGDSAMYLCASSPPLTWDIQYFGAGTRLSVL.

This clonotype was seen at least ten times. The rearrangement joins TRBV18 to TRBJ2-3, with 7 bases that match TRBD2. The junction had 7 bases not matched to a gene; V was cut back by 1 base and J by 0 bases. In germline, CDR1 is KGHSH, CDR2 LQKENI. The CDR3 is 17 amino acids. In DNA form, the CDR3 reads TGTGCCAGCTCACCACGGAGAGCGGGGCCTAGCACAGATACGCAGTATTTT. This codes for CASSPRRAGPSTDTQYF.

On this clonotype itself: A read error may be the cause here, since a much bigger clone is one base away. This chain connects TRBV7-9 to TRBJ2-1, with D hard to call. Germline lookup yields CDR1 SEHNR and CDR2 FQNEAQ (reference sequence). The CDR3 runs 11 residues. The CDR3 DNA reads TGTGCCAGCAGCTTCGGATCCGAGCAGCTCTTC. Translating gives CASSFGSEQLF.

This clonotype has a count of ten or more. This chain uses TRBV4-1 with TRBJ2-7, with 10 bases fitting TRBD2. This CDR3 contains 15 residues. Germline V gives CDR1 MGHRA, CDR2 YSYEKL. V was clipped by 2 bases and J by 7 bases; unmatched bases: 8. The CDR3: CASSQRAGGPSEQYF. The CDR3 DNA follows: TGCGCCAGCAGCCAAAGAGCGGGAGGGCCGAGTGAGCAGTACTTC.

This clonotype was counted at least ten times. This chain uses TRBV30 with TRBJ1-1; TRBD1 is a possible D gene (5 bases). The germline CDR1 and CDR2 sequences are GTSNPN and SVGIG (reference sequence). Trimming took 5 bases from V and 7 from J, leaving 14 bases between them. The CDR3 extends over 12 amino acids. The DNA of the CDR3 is TGTGCCTGGGGAACCGGGGGAGTTGAAGCTTTCTTT. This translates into CAWGTGGVEAFF.

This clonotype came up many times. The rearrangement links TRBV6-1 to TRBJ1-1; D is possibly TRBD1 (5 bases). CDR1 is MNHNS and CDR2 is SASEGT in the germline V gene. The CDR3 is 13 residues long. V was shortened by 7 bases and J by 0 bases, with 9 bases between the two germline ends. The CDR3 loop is CASTGTLNTEAFF. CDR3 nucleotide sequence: TGTGCCAGCACTGGGACCCTGAACACTGAAGCTTTCTTT.

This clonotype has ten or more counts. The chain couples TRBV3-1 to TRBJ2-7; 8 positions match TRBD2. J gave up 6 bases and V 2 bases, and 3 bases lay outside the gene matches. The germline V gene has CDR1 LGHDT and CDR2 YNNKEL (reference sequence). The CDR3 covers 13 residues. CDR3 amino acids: CASSQNRGGEQYF. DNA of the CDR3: TGTGCCAGCAGCCAAAATCGGGGGGGCGAGCAGTACTTC.

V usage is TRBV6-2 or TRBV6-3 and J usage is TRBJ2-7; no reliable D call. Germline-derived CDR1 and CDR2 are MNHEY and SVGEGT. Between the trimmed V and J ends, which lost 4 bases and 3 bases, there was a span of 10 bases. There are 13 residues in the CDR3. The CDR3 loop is CASSLIFHYEQYF. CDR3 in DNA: TGTGCCAGCAGTTTAATTTTTCACTACGAGCAGTACTTC.

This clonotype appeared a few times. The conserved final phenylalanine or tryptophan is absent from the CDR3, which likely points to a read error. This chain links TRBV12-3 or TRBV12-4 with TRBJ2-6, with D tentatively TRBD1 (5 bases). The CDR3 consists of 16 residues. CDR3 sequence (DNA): TGTGCCAGCAGTTTTGGTATGGGGTCTGGGGCCAACATCCTGACTTCC. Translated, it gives CASSFGMGSGANILTS.

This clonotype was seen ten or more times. The CDR3 DNA follows: TGTGCCAGCAGCCTCCTCGCCCTAGCGGGAGGAGGATTCCAAGAGACCCAGTACTTC. Residues: CASSLLALAGGGFQETQYF. V is TRBV13 and J is TRBJ2-1; 11 nucleotides line up with TRBD2. The J call may be incorrect, as the DNA end agrees better with TRBJ2-5. Germline values: CDR1 PRHDT, CDR2 FYEKMQ (reference sequence). The CDR3 sequence is 19 residues long.

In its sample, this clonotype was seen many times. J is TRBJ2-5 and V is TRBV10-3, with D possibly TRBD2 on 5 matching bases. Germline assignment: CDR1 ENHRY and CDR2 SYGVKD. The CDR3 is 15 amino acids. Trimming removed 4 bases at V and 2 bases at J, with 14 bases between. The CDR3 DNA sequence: TGTGCCATCAGTGGCTACCCGGGATTACAAGAGACCCAGTACTTC. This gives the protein CAISGYPGLQETQYF.

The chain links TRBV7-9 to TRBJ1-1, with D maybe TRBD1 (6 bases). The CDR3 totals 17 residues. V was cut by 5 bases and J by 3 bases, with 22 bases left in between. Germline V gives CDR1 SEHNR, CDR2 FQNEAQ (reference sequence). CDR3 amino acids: CASSPGGRHEGDTEAFF. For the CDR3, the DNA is TGTGCCAGCAGCCCGGGGGGCAGGCACGAAGGGGACACTGAAGCTTTCTTT.

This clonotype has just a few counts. The CDR3 DNA is TGTGCCAGCAGCCTTGATGTTGGGGCTAGCACAGATACGCAGTATTTT. This gives the protein CASSLDVGASTDTQYF. The rearrangement uses TRBV3-1 and TRBJ2-3; maybe TRBD1 (5 bases). Germline V gene lookup returns CDR1 LGHDT and CDR2 YNNKEL (reference sequence). V lost 4 bases to trimming and J lost 0 bases, with 14 bases between them. The CDR3 is 16 residues long.

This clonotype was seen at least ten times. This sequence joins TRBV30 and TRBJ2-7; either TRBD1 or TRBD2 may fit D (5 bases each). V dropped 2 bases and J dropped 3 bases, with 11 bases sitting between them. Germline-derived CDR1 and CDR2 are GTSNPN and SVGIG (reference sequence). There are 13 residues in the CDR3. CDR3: CAWSSGAGYEQYF. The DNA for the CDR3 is TGTGCCTGGAGTTCCGGGGCAGGCTACGAGCAGTACTTC. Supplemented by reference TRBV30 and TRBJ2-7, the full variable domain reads SQTIHQWPATLVQPVGSPLSLECTVEGTSNPNLYWYRQAAGRGLQLLFYSVGIGQISSEVPQNLSASRPQDRQFILSSKKLLLSDSGFYLCAWSSGAGYEQYFGPGTRLTVT.

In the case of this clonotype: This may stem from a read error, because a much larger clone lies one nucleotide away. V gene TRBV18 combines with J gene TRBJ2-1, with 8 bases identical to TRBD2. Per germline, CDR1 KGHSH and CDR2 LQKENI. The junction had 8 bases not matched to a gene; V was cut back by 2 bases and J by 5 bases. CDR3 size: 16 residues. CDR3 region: CASSPRSGGEHNEQFF. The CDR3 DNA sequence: TGTGCCAGCTCACCAAGAAGCGGGGGAGAGCACAATGAGCAGTTCTTC.

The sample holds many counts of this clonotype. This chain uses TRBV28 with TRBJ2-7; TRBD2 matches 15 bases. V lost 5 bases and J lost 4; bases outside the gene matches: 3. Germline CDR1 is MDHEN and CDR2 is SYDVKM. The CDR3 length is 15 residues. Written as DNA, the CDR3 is TGTGCCAGCAGTCAGGGACTAGCGGGAGGTTACGAGCAGTACTTC. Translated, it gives CASSQGLAGGYEQYF.

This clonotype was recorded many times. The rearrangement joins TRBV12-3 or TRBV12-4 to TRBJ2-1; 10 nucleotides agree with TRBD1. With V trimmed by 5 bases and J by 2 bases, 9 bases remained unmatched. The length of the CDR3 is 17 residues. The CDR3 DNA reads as TGTGCCAGCAGTCCCGGGACAGGGGCCATCACCTACAATGAGCAGTTCTTC. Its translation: CASSPGTGAITYNEQFF.

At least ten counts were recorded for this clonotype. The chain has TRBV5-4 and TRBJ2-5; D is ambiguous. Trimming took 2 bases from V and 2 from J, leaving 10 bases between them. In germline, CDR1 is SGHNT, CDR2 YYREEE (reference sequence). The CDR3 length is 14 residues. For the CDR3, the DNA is TGTGCCAGCAGCTTCGGCACACAGCAAGAGACCCAGTACTTC. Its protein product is CASSFGTQQETQYF.

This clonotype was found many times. CDR3 loop: CASSLLAGAFNEQFF. The CDR3 DNA follows: TGCGCCAGCAGCCTCCTAGCGGGAGCGTTCAATGAGCAGTTCTTC. The chain employs TRBV5-1 and TRBJ2-1, with 10 bases matching TRBD2. The CDR3 loop spans 15 amino acids. Germline lookup yields CDR1 SGHRS and CDR2 YFSETQ. J was trimmed by 6 bases and V by 4 bases; bases with no gene match: 7.

CDR3 in DNA: TGTGCCAGCAGCCTCCGGGACCGAAAAAATGAGCAGTTCTTC. This sequence encodes CASSLRDRKNEQFF. The chain couples TRBV11-2 to TRBJ2-1; D assignment may be TRBD1 or TRBD2 (5 bases each). V lost 5 bases, J lost 7 bases, and 15 bases lay in between. In germline, CDR1 is SGHAT, CDR2 FQNNGV. The CDR3 has 14 amino acids.

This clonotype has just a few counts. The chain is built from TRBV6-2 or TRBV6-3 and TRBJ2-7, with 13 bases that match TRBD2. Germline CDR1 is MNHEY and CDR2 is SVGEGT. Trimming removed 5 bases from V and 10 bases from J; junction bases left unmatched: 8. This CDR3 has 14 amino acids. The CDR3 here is CASSPRTSGSSQYF. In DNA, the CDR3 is TGTGCCAGCAGTCCCCGGACTAGCGGGAGTTCACAGTACTTC.